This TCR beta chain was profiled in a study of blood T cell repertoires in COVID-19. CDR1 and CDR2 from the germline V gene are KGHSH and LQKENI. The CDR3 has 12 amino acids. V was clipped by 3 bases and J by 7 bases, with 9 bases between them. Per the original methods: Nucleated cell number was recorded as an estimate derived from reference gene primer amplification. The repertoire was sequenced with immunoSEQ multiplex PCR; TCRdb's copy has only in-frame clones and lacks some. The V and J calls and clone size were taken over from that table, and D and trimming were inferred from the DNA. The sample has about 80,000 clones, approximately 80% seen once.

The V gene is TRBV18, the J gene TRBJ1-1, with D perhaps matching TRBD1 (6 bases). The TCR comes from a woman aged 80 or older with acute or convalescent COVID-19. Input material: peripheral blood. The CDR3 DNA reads TGTGCCAGCTCACCTCTACAGGGTGAAGCTTTCTTT. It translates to CASSPLQGEAFF.